Given below is one T cell receptor (beta chain) in context. CD45RO-negative, CCR7-selected cells formed the naive CD8 fraction, which excluded terminally differentiated effector memory CD45RA+ cells. This CDR3 spans 16 amino acids. Germline CDR1 MNHNS, CDR2 SASEGT. V shed 4 bases and J 6 bases; nucleotides not matched to a gene: 13. This entry comes from a study of shared clonotypes between healthy human individuals. Clones were sequenced by immunoSEQ multiplex PCR, and TCRdb holds only the in-frame ones, with some missing. The table has roughly 600,000 clones, roughly 98% seen once; the top ten hold around 0.3%.

Input material: naive CD8+ T cells sorted from blood. The chain joins TRBV6-1 to TRBJ1-2; TRBD1 aligns across 8 bases. This clonotype was obtained from a man aged 25 to 40 in good health. The CDR3 here is CASSARDRWFIDGYTF. CDR3 nucleotides: TGTGCCAGCAGTGCCCGGGACAGGTGGTTCATCGATGGCTACACCTTC.